The present T cell receptor (beta chain) was sequenced within a study of T cell responses to AZD1222 COVID-19 vaccine. Study summary: It was second doses at about 4 or about 12 weeks that were pooled.

Assay used: immunoSEQ multiplex PCR; TCRdb lists only in-frame clones, some missing. The sample consists of 100,000 to 130,000 clones, approximately 86% of them appearing once. This CDR3 spans 17 amino acids. Germline V CDR1 and CDR2: SGHVS, FQNEAQ. The V gene end was trimmed by 5 bases and the J gene end by 6 bases; junction bases not matched to a gene: 14. This clone was counted a few times. The chain has TRBV7-8 and TRBJ2-3, with TRBD1 matching 10 bases. The clonotype comes from an adult in good health. Sample: peripheral blood, taken on day 0 of AZD1222 vaccination. The CDR3 loop is CASSPGAGTGAQDTQYF. CDR3 nucleotides: TGTGCCAGCAGCCCAGGGGCCGGGACAGGGGCACAGGATACGCAGTATTTT.